A single T cell receptor (beta chain) is shown here with its context. Antigen: not known. The same CDR3 is also encoded by other DNA sequences in this sample. The sample belongs to a study of shared clonotypes between healthy human individuals. Libraries were prepared by immunoSEQ multiplex PCR; TCRdb keeps only in-frame clonotypes and omits some of them. The sample lists some 2,100,000 clones, 90% to 96% occurring once. The germline V and J ends were trimmed by 0 bases and 4 bases, with 9 bases remaining between them. From germline, CDR1 is SGHRS and CDR2 YFSETQ. The CDR3 has 14 amino acids. Study results and limitations: Naive subsets generally had larger estimated richness than memory subsets. The study found about 5% of naive CD4 clonotypes shared across a handful of donors. Genetic and exposure-history diversity was limited by the small donor number.

CD45RA+ naive and CD45RA-negative memory subsets were separated from CD4+ cells. The source is a man younger than 30 in good health. V and J are TRBV5-1 and TRBJ2-3; the D gene is possibly TRBD1 (7 bases). The specimen was naive CD4+ T cells sorted from blood. The subset: CD45RA+ positively selected. As DNA, the CDR3 is TGCGCCAGCAGCTTGGGCGGGACAGCAGATACGCAGTATTTT. Its protein is CASSLGGTADTQYF.